A selection of T cell receptor beta chains follows, all from one sample in a study of cytomegalovirus exposure and HLA in healthy donors. Generated by immunoSEQ multiplex PCR, the TCRdb table keeps only in-frame clones and is missing some. The sample consists of approximately 92,000 clones, around four fifths of them appearing once. The specimen sequenced was PBMCs. The origin of the receptors is a man in his forties or fifties in good health and CMV-seropositive. CDR3s include the opening cysteine and the closing phenylalanine or tryptophan. D genes are given only for firm matches. Rows give clone size only sometimes, using once, few, many, or a class for an expanded clone.

j_call: TRBJ1-2; d_call: TRBD1; v_call: TRBV15; clone_size: NA; cdr3_nt: TGTGCCACCTTGGACAGGGCAACCTATGGCTACACCTTC; cdr3_aa: CATLDRATYGYTF
j_call: TRBJ2-1; d_call: TRBD1; v_call: TRBV30; clone_size: NA; cdr3_nt: TGTGCCTGGAGCAAAACCGGGACAGGCAAAAGCGGGTATGAGCAGTTCTTC; cdr3_aa: CAWSKTGTGKSGYEQFF
j_call: TRBJ2-7; d_call: NA; v_call: TRBV27; clone_size: NA; cdr3_nt: TGTGCCAGCAGTTCCCCGACTAGCAGGGGCTCCTACGAGCAGTACTTC; cdr3_aa: CASSSPTSRGSYEQYF
j_call: TRBJ1-2; d_call: NA; v_call: TRBV5-6; clone_size: NA; cdr3_nt: TGTGCCACCCAAAAGACACCAGGGTTTTCTAACTATGGCTACACCTTC; cdr3_aa: CATQKTPGFSNYGYTF
j_call: TRBJ2-1; d_call: NA; v_call: TRBV5-4; clone_size: NA; cdr3_nt: TGTGCCAGCAGCCCCCAGGACAGTTACAATGAGCAGTTCTTC; cdr3_aa: CASSPQDSYNEQFF
j_call: TRBJ2-6; d_call: TRBD2; v_call: TRBV9; clone_size: NA; cdr3_nt: TGTGCCAGCAGCTCCGGTAGGTCAGCGGGGGCACTCTCTGGGGCCAACGTCCTGACTTTC; cdr3_aa: CASSSGRSAGALSGANVLTF
j_call: TRBJ2-7; d_call: NA; v_call: TRBV6-1; clone_size: once; cdr3_nt: TGTGCCAGCAGTGCCCGACAGCCCTTCGAGCAGTACTTC; cdr3_aa: CASSARQPFEQYF
j_call: TRBJ2-3; d_call: TRBD2; v_call: TRBV14; clone_size: NA; cdr3_nt: TGTGCCAGCAGCCAGACACTAGCGGGGGGCCCAGATACGCAGTATTTT; cdr3_aa: CASSQTLAGGPDTQYF
j_call: TRBJ2-7; d_call: NA; v_call: TRBV27; clone_size: NA; cdr3_nt: TGTGCCAGCAGTTTAGGCGGGGAATTCCACGAGCAGTACTTC; cdr3_aa: CASSLGGEFHEQYF
j_call: TRBJ2-4; d_call: NA; v_call: TRBV21-1; clone_size: NA; cdr3_nt: TGTGCCAGCATCAAGACCGGGGTTCGGTACTTC; cdr3_aa: CASIKTGVRYF
j_call: TRBJ2-3; d_call: TRBD2; v_call: TRBV7-6; clone_size: NA; cdr3_nt: TGTGCCAGCAGCTGGGGGGTTAGCGGGGGCACAGATACGCAGTATTTT; cdr3_aa: CASSWGVSGGTDTQYF
j_call: TRBJ2-5; d_call: NA; v_call: TRBV7-9; clone_size: NA; cdr3_nt: TGTGCCAGCAGCTTAGGTCGAACTGTCGGAGAGACCCAGTACTTC; cdr3_aa: CASSLGRTVGETQYF
j_call: TRBJ1-5; d_call: TRBD1; v_call: TRBV28; clone_size: NA; cdr3_nt: TGTGCCAGCAGTTTATTTCAGGGGGGTGATCAGCCCCAGCATTTT; cdr3_aa: CASSLFQGGDQPQHF
j_call: TRBJ1-2; d_call: TRBD1; v_call: TRBV5-3; clone_size: NA; cdr3_nt: TGTGCCAGAAGCTTGAAGGCAGGGGGTGGCTACACCTTC; cdr3_aa: CARSLKAGGGYTF
j_call: TRBJ1-1; d_call: NA; v_call: TRBV7-9; clone_size: NA; cdr3_nt: TGTGCCAGCAGCCTAGGACTTACTGAAGCTTTCTTT; cdr3_aa: CASSLGLTEAFF
j_call: TRBJ1-2; d_call: NA; v_call: TRBV11-1; clone_size: NA; cdr3_nt: TGTGCCAGCAGCATGGACACTATATATGGCTACACCTTC; cdr3_aa: CASSMDTIYGYTF
j_call: TRBJ2-1; d_call: NA; v_call: TRBV9; clone_size: few; cdr3_nt: TGTGCCAGCACACGACTGGGGGGTGTCAATGAGCAGTTCTTC; cdr3_aa: CASTRLGGVNEQFF
j_call: TRBJ2-5; d_call: TRBD2; v_call: TRBV5-1; clone_size: NA; cdr3_nt: TGCGCCAGCAGCTCCGGGACTAGCGGGCAAGAGACCCAGTACTTC; cdr3_aa: CASSSGTSGQETQYF
j_call: TRBJ1-1; d_call: NA; v_call: TRBV10-3; clone_size: NA; cdr3_nt: TGTGCCATCAGGGGCCCAGACATGAACACTGAAGCTTTCTTT; cdr3_aa: CAIRGPDMNTEAFF
j_call: TRBJ2-5; d_call: TRBD2; v_call: TRBV10-3; clone_size: NA; cdr3_nt: TGTGCCATCAGCCTTGGACTAGCGGGGGGGGAAGAGACCCAGTACTTC; cdr3_aa: CAISLGLAGGEETQYF
j_call: TRBJ1-1; d_call: NA; v_call: TRBV6-5; clone_size: NA; cdr3_nt: TGTGCCAGCAGGTTACAGGGTAACACTGAAGCTTTCTTT; cdr3_aa: CASRLQGNTEAFF
j_call: TRBJ2-3; d_call: TRBD2; v_call: TRBV7-2; clone_size: NA; cdr3_nt: TGTGCCAGCAGCCTGACCACGGCGGGGGGAGGTGGCACAGATACGCAGTATTTT; cdr3_aa: CASSLTTAGGGGTDTQYF
j_call: TRBJ1-2; d_call: NA; v_call: TRBV2; clone_size: NA; cdr3_nt: TGTGCCCGCCAAAGTGGGGACTTAACCTTC; cdr3_aa: CARQSGDLTF
j_call: TRBJ1-1; d_call: NA; v_call: TRBV5-1; clone_size: NA; cdr3_nt: TGCGCCAGCAGCCTAGACAGAGGTTCTGAAGCTTTCTTT; cdr3_aa: CASSLDRGSEAFF
j_call: TRBJ1-6; d_call: TRBD1; v_call: TRBV5-1; clone_size: NA; cdr3_nt: TGCGCCAGCAGCTTTGGACAGGGGCGGGCACCCCTCCACTTT; cdr3_aa: CASSFGQGRAPLHF
j_call: TRBJ1-3; d_call: NA; v_call: TRBV21-1; clone_size: NA; cdr3_nt: TGTGCCCCCGGATCGGGGATTGGAAACACCATATATTTT; cdr3_aa: CAPGSGIGNTIYF
j_call: TRBJ1-2; d_call: TRBD1; v_call: TRBV28; clone_size: NA; cdr3_nt: TGTGCCAGCTCTTCGACAGGGGCCTTGGTCTATGGCTACACCTTC; cdr3_aa: CASSSTGALVYGYTF
j_call: TRBJ2-3; d_call: NA; v_call: TRBV6-1; clone_size: NA; cdr3_nt: TGTGCCAGCAGTGAAGCGCGGGCCACGACTACGCAGTATTTT; cdr3_aa: CASSEARATTTQYF
j_call: TRBJ1-2; d_call: TRBD1; v_call: TRBV7-9; clone_size: many; cdr3_nt: TGTGCCAGCAGCTTAGTTACAGGGGACTATGGCTACACCTTC; cdr3_aa: CASSLVTGDYGYTF
j_call: TRBJ1-2; d_call: NA; v_call: TRBV5-1; clone_size: NA; cdr3_nt: TGCGCCAGCAGCGTATCAGGGTCGAGAAACTATGGCTACACCTTC; cdr3_aa: CASSVSGSRNYGYTF
j_call: TRBJ2-6; d_call: NA; v_call: TRBV5-1; clone_size: NA; cdr3_nt: TGCGCCAGCTTAAAACCAGGGGCTGGGGCCAACGTCCTGACTTTC; cdr3_aa: CASLKPGAGANVLTF
j_call: TRBJ1-2; d_call: TRBD1; v_call: TRBV27; clone_size: once; cdr3_nt: TGTGCCAGCAGTTTTGAGGGGGCATATGGCTACACCTTC; cdr3_aa: CASSFEGAYGYTF
j_call: TRBJ1-5; d_call: NA; v_call: TRBV19; clone_size: NA; cdr3_nt: TGTGCCAGTAGCACAGGGTCGGGGAGCAATCAGCCCCAGCATTTT; cdr3_aa: CASSTGSGSNQPQHF
j_call: TRBJ1-5; d_call: NA; v_call: TRBV19; clone_size: NA; cdr3_nt: TGTGCCAGTAGCCCTAGAGGGGGGGCTGATGGTCAGCCCCAGCATTTT; cdr3_aa: CASSPRGGADGQPQHF
j_call: TRBJ1-6; d_call: TRBD1; v_call: TRBV30; clone_size: NA; cdr3_nt: TGTGCCTGGCGAAGTCCCGGGACAGTGAATTCACCCCTCCACTTT; cdr3_aa: CAWRSPGTVNSPLHF
j_call: TRBJ1-2; d_call: NA; v_call: TRBV21-1; clone_size: NA; cdr3_nt: TGTGCCAGCAGCAAAGGGGACAGGGCCCACTATGGCTACACCTTC; cdr3_aa: CASSKGDRAHYGYTF
j_call: TRBJ1-3; d_call: NA; v_call: TRBV30; clone_size: NA; cdr3_nt: TGTGCCTGGAGTGTTGGGAGCTCTGGAAACACCATATATTTT; cdr3_aa: CAWSVGSSGNTIYF
j_call: TRBJ2-7; d_call: NA; v_call: TRBV6-6; clone_size: NA; cdr3_nt: TGTGCCAGCAGTCCCCTATACGAGCAGTACTTC; cdr3_aa: CASSPLYEQYF
j_call: TRBJ1-4; d_call: NA; v_call: TRBV19; clone_size: once; cdr3_nt: TGTGCCAGTAGTATTATTGGCCAGTCGGAGGGTGAAAAACTGTTTTTT; cdr3_aa: CASSIIGQSEGEKLFF
j_call: TRBJ1-1; d_call: NA; v_call: TRBV4-3; clone_size: few; cdr3_nt: TGCGCCAGCAGCCAAGTTCTTGACAGCGCCATGAACACTGAAGCTTTCTTT; cdr3_aa: CASSQVLDSAMNTEAFF
j_call: TRBJ2-1; d_call: NA; v_call: TRBV6-5; clone_size: NA; cdr3_nt: TGTGCCAGCACCTGGCTTCGGGGGTCCTACAATGAGCAGTTCTTC; cdr3_aa: CASTWLRGSYNEQFF
j_call: TRBJ2-5; d_call: NA; v_call: TRBV28; clone_size: NA; cdr3_nt: TGTGCCAGCATCCAGGGCCTGGGGGAGACCCAGTACTTC; cdr3_aa: CASIQGLGETQYF